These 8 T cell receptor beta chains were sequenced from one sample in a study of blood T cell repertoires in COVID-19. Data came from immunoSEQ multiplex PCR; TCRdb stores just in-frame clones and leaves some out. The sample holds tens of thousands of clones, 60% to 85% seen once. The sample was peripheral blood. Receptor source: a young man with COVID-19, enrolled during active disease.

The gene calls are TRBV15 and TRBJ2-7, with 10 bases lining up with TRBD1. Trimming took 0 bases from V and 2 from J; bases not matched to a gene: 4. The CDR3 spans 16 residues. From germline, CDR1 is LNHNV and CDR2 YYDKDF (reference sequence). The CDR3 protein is CATSREIGQGAYEQYF. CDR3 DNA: TGTGCCACCAGCAGAGAGATCGGACAGGGGGCCTACGAGCAGTACTTC.

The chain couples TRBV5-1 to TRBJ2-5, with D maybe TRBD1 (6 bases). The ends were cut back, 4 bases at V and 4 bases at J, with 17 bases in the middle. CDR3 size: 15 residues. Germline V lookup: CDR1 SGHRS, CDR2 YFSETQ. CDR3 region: CASSASGHPSETQYF. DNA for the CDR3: TGCGCCAGCAGCGCCTCGGGACATCCGTCAGAGACCCAGTACTTC.

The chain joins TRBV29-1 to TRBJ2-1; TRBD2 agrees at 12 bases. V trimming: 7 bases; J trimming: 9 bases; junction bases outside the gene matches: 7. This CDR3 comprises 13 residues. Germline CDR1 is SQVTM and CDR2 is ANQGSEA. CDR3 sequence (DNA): TGCAGCGCCCGGACTAGCGGGATGGGTGAGCAGTTCTTC. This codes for CSARTSGMGEQFF.

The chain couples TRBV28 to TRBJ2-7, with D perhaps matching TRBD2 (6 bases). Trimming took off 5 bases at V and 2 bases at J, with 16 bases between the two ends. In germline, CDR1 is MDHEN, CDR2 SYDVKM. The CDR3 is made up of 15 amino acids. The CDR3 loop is CASSPGGASPYEQYF. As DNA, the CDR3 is TGTGCCAGCAGTCCTGGCGGGGCCAGCCCCTACGAGCAGTACTTC.

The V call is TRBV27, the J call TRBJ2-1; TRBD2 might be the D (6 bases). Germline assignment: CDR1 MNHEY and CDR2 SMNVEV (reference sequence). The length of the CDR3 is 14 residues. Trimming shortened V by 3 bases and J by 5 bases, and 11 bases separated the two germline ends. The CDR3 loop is CASSFRRDNNEQFF. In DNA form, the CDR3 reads TGTGCCAGCAGTTTCCGGCGGGATAACAATGAGCAGTTCTTC.

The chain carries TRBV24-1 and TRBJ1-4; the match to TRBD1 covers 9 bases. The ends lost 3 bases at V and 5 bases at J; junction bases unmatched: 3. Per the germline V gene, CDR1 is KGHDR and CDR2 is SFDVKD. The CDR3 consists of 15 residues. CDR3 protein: CATSDPGTGNEKLFF. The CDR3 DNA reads TGTGCCACCAGTGATCCCGGGACAGGGAATGAAAAACTGTTTTTT.

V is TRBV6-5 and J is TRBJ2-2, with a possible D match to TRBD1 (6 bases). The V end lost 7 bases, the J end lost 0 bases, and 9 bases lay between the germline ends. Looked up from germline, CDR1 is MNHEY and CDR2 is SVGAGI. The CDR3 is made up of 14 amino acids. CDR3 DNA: TGTGCCAGCACCCAGGGGACGAACACCGGGGAGCTGTTTTTT. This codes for CASTQGTNTGELFF.

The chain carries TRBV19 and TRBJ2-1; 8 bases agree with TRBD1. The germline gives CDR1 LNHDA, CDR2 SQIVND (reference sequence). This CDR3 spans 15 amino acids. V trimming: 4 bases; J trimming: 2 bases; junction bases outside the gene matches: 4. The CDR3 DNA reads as TGTGCCAGTAGTAGACCGGGACAGGCCTACAATGAGCAGTTCTTC. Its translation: CASSRPGQAYNEQFF.